This T cell receptor beta chain was recovered during a study of CD8+CD57+ T cells in acquired aplastic anemia. Study at large: Mean DNA quantity obtained from sorted CD4+ and CD8+ cells was 3 to 4 ug.

The study profiled TCR beta VDJ and CDR3 using genomic DNA as template. TCRdb re-analysed the reads in MiXCR, keeping a single row per CDR3 protein. The repertoire includes some 160,000 distinct CDR3 sequences, approximately 44% of them detected once, and about 2.9% sits in the top ten. Germline lookup yields CDR1 SGDLS and CDR2 YYNGEE. The CDR3 spans 15 residues. The junction had 5 bases not matched to a gene; V was cut back by 1 base and J by 1 base. Study results and limitations: Patients and healthy controls showed no significant CD8+ Simpson's diversity difference. Overlap between patients and controls comprised almost 30 CD8+ CDR3 sequences.

Patients included in sequencing had previously demonstrated CD8+CD57+ cell expansion by flow cytometry. Each of the patients presented with severe acquired aplastic anemia. About this clonotype itself: Its specificity is not known.

The specimen sequenced was sorted CD4+, CD8+, or CD8+CD57+ T cells (not recorded which) from PBMCs. The receptor comes from a human donor with aplastic anemia. The chain carries TRBV9 and TRBJ2-7; 7 bases agree with TRBD1. CDR3 coding DNA: TGTGCCAGCAGCGTAACAGGGGAAGCATCCTACGAGCAGTACTTC. This gives the protein CASSVTGEASYEQYF.